This TCR beta chain was captured by sequencing in a study of T cell changes during pregnancy in multiple sclerosis. The germline CDR1 and CDR2 sequences are SGHAT and FQNNGV. Trimming removed 2 bases at V and 1 base at J, with 11 bases between. The CDR3 spans 15 residues. Profiling relied on immunoSEQ multiplex PCR, and the TCRdb table lists in-frame clones only, not all of them. The sample lists roughly 70,000 clones; 90% were seen once. The chain uses TRBV11-2 and TRBJ1-1; tentative D call: TRBD1 (5 bases). The clonotype was recovered from a female donor with multiple sclerosis, enrolled in a pregnancy study. Here the sequenced sample was peripheral blood, taken in the third trimester of pregnancy. The CDR3 spells CASSLRDYWNTEAFF. The CDR3 DNA reads as TGTGCCAGCAGCTTAAGGGACTACTGGAACACTGAAGCTTTCTTT.